These T cell receptor beta chains were read from a single sample in a study of cytomegalovirus exposure and HLA in healthy donors. Assay: immunoSEQ multiplex PCR; the TCRdb copy retains only in-frame clones and omits some. The listing records under 200,000 clones. The specimen was PBMCs. The receptors were gathered from a man aged 25 to 40 in good health and CMV-seronegative. CDR3s include the opening cysteine and the closing phenylalanine or tryptophan. A D gene is named only where the DNA matches it firmly.

>TRBV19|TRBD1|TRBJ2-3
TGTGCCAGTAGTAAGGAGACAGGGCACGCTAGCACAGATACGCAGTATTTT
CASSKETGHASTDTQYF
>TRBV27|-|TRBJ1-1
TGTGCCAGCAGTTCACCGACAGCCACTGAAGCTTTCTTT
CASSSPTATEAFF
>TRBV6-5|-|TRBJ1-1
TGTGCCAGCAGCTGGGGCAGAAAGAACACTGAAGCTTTCTTT
CASSWGRKNTEAFF
>TRBV5-1|-|TRBJ2-5
TGCGCCAGCAGCTTGGTGTTAGCATCAGCAGAGACCCAGTACTTC
CASSLVLASAETQYF
>TRBV11-3|-|TRBJ1-2
TGTGCCAGCAGCTTAGGAGGACAGTGGGGTAACTATGGCTACACCTTC
CASSLGGQWGNYGYTF
>TRBV7-9|TRBD1|TRBJ1-3
TGTGCCAGCAGCTCCCGGGACAGGGGTTTTGACACCATATATTTT
CASSSRDRGFDTIYF
>TRBV21-1|-|TRBJ1-4
TGTGCCAGCAGCAACCGGACAGGGATAGAAAAACTGTTTTTT
CASSNRTGIEKLFF
>TRBV9|-|TRBJ1-1
TGTGCCAGCAGCTCTGTGTCCCCTGAAGCTTTCTTT
CASSSVSPEAFF
>TRBV28|TRBD1|TRBJ2-3
TGTGCCAGCAGTAAGACAGGGGTACTGACAGATACGCAGTATTTT
CASSKTGVLTDTQYF
>TRBV7-2|TRBD2|TRBJ2-5
TGTGCCAGCAGCTTAAGACTAGCGGGAGGGCCCCAGACCCAGACCCAGTACTTC
CASSLRLAGGPQTQTQYF
>TRBV6-6|-|TRBJ1-2
TGTGCCAGCAGTTACTCGGACAGTTACGGCTATGGCTACACCTTC
CASSYSDSYGYGYTF
>TRBV5-1|TRBD1|TRBJ2-1
TGCGCCAGCAGCTTGAACACAGGGGGCAATGAGCAGTTCTTC
CASSLNTGGNEQFF
>TRBV6-6|TRBD1|TRBJ1-3
TGTGCCAGCAGTAGGGACAGCCGCTCTGGAAACACCATATATTTT
CASSRDSRSGNTIYF
>TRBV10-3|-|TRBJ1-1
TGTGCCATCCTTGACTGGGGAGGGACTGAAGCTTTCTTT
CAILDWGGTEAFF
>TRBV30|TRBD2|TRBJ2-1
TGTGCCTGGGTACCGAAAAGTGGATATCTAGCGGTGATCTACAATGAGCAGTTCTTC
CAWVPKSGYLAVIYNEQFF
>TRBV9|-|TRBJ1-2
TGTGCCAGCAGCGGGGGCCTCGGGGGCTACACCTTC
CASSGGLGGYTF
>TRBV2|TRBD1|TRBJ1-2
TGTGCCAGCAGTGTTTGGACAGGGGGGAGCTATGGCTACACCTTC
CASSVWTGGSYGYTF
>TRBV29-1|TRBD2|TRBJ2-7
TGCAGCGTTGAAGGGGCGGGGGTCAACTCCTACGAGCAGTACTTC
CSVEGAGVNSYEQYF
>TRBV10-3|-|TRBJ2-1
TGTGCCATCAGGACAACAGAATACAATGAGCAGTTCTTC
CAIRTTEYNEQFF
>TRBV5-1|TRBD1|TRBJ2-1
TGCGCCAGCACCTTCTTACCGGACAGGGGCAACAATGAGCAGTTCTTC
CASTFLPDRGNNEQFF
>TRBV9|TRBD2|TRBJ2-5
TGTGCCAGCAGCGCCCGCCCACTAGCGGGAGCAGAGACCCAGTACTTC
CASSARPLAGAETQYF
>TRBV5-4|TRBD1|TRBJ1-4
TGTGCCAGCAGCGGGGGTACAGGGGTAAAACTGTTTTTT
CASSGGTGVKLFF
>TRBV29-1|-|TRBJ2-5
TGCAGCGTTGAGGTAGGAGCGGGTGAGACCCAGTACTTC
CSVEVGAGETQYF
>TRBV2|TRBD2|TRBJ2-7
TGTGCCAGCAGAGCTAGCGGCAGATTCATATCCTACGAGCAGTACTTC
CASRASGRFISYEQYF
>TRBV13|-|TRBJ2-5
TGTGCCAGCAGCCCAGGACCGGGGTTTCAAGAGACCCAGTACTTC
CASSPGPGFQETQYF
>TRBV6-6|-|TRBJ2-3
TGTGCCAGCAACTTAAGGGGTATTGCGGCAGATACGCAGTATTTT
CASNLRGIAADTQYF
>TRBV19|TRBD2|TRBJ2-1
TGTGCCAGTAGCGGGGGGTTCGAGCAGTTCTTC
CASSGGFEQFF